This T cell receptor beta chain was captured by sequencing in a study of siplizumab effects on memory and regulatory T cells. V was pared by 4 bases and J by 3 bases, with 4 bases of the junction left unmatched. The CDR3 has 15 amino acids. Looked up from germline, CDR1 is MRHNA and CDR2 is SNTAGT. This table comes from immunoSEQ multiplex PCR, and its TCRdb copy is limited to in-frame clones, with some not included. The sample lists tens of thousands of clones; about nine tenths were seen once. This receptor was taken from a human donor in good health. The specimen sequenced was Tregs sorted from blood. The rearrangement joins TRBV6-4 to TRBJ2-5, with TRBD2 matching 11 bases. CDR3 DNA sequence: TGTGCCAGCAGTGGGACGGGACTAGCGGAAGAGACCCAGTACTTC. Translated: CASSGTGLAEETQYF.